These 20 T cell receptor beta chains were all obtained from the same sample, sequenced in a study of blood T cell repertoires in COVID-19. Measured with immunoSEQ multiplex PCR; TCRdb has only the in-frame clones, and not every one. The sample includes a few hundred thousand clones, around nine tenths seen only once; the top ten take about 1.5%. The source material was PBMCs or T cells enriched from blood (not recorded which). The receptors derive from a woman between 18 and 29 years old who had been exposed to COVID-19.

The rearrangement joins TRBV19 to TRBJ1-2, with D possibly matching TRBD1 (6 bases). V shed 9 bases and J shed 5 bases, with 22 bases lying between them. Germline values: CDR1 LNHDA, CDR2 SQIVND (reference sequence). There are 15 residues in the CDR3. The CDR3 nucleotides are TGTGCCAGCTTTACCGGGACAACGGGGGGTTATGGCTACACCTTC. Translated: CASFTGTTGGYGYTF.

The chain uses TRBV28 and TRBJ2-2, with D unresolved. The V gene's germline CDR1 is MDHEN and CDR2 SYDVKM. V shed 4 bases and J shed 4 bases, with 10 bases lying between them. This CDR3 region has 14 residues. CDR3 residues: CASSSSLLTGELFF. CDR3 bases: TGTGCCAGCAGTTCGTCACTGCTCACCGGGGAGCTGTTTTTT.

The chain uses TRBV28 and TRBJ1-4; TRBD1 matches 8 bases. V trimming: 6 bases; J trimming: 10 bases; junction bases outside the gene matches: 16. Germline V gene data show CDR1 as MDHEN and CDR2 as SYDVKM. CDR3 length: 16 residues. In DNA, the CDR3 is TGTGCCAGCAGGCCCCAGGGGGCGACTACCGGTGGAAAACTGTTTTTT. Translation gives CASRPQGATTGGKLFF. Supplemented by reference TRBV28 and TRBJ1-4, the full variable domain reads DVKVTQSSRYLVKRTGEKVFLECVQDMDHENMFWYRQDPGLGLRLIYFSYDVKMKEKGDIPEGYSVSREKKERFSLILESASTNQTSMYLCASRPQGATTGGKLFFGSGTQLSVL.

This sequence joins TRBV9 and TRBJ2-3; D remains unclear. Germline V lookup: CDR1 SGDLS, CDR2 YYNGEE. This CDR3 region has 15 residues. V lost 3 bases, J lost 4 bases, and 15 bases lay in between. The CDR3 sequence: CASSAQRGMSDTQYF. CDR3 DNA: TGTGCCAGCAGCGCCCAGCGTGGAATGTCAGATACGCAGTATTTT.

This clone was counted a few times. The V and J genes are TRBV2 and TRBJ2-7; 8 bases match TRBD1. V dropped 6 bases and J dropped 3; count of bases not matched to a gene: 7. The CDR3 is 14 residues long. In germline, CDR1 is SNHLY, CDR2 FYNNEI. The CDR3 reads CASRPGQANYEQYF. The CDR3 DNA reads as TGTGCCAGCAGACCGGGACAGGCGAACTACGAGCAGTACTTC.

The J gene is TRBJ2-6, the V gene TRBV15; 8 bases are shared with TRBD1. Germline values: CDR1 LNHNV, CDR2 YYDKDF (reference sequence). With V trimmed by 0 bases and J by 0 bases, 4 bases remained unmatched. The CDR3 contains 18 residues. This CDR3 reads CATSREGQAGSGANVLTF. The CDR3 DNA reads as TGTGCCACCAGCAGAGAGGGACAGGCGGGCTCTGGGGCCAACGTCCTGACTTTC.

This clone was found once. The chain links TRBV11-2 to TRBJ1-2; maybe TRBD1 (6 bases). The CDR3 loop spans 15 amino acids. Trimming removed 0 bases at V and 8 bases at J, with 16 bases between. Per germline, CDR1 SGHAT and CDR2 FQNNGV. Here the CDR3 reads CASSLDPGAMEGYTF. The DNA for the CDR3 is TGTGCCAGCAGCTTAGACCCAGGGGCCATGGAGGGCTACACCTTC.

The chain uses TRBV6-5 and TRBJ1-2; D may be TRBD1 (6 bases). The CDR3 loop spans 14 amino acids. Germline assignment: CDR1 MNHEY and CDR2 SVGAGI. V was trimmed by 7 bases and J by 9 bases, leaving 21 bases between them. The CDR3 protein is CASTSGTGTNSYTF. CDR3 coding DNA: TGTGCCAGCACCTCGGGCACAGGGACGAACAGCTACACCTTC.

The CDR3 bases are TGTGCCTGGAGTGTACAGTTTGGCTACACCTTC. As protein: CAWSVQFGYTF. J is TRBJ1-2 and V is TRBV30, with D unclear. The V end was cut by 0 bases, the J end by 7 bases, with 6 bases between. Germline V gene sequence: CDR1 GTSNPN, CDR2 SVGIG (reference sequence). This CDR3 comprises 11 residues.

The rearrangement uses TRBV10-2 and TRBJ2-7; 8 positions agree with TRBD1. J gave up 5 bases and V 7 bases, and 1 base lay outside the gene matches. This CDR3 spans 11 amino acids. From germline, CDR1 is WSHSY and CDR2 SAAADI. The CDR3 loop reads CASMDRDEQYF. The CDR3 bases are TGCGCCAGCATGGACAGGGACGAGCAGTACTTC.

This clone has a single count. The chain couples TRBV7-2 to TRBJ2-3; no definite D call. The ends were cut back, 1 base at V and 0 bases at J, with 8 bases in the middle. From germline, CDR1 is SGHTA and CDR2 FQGNSA. The CDR3 sequence is 15 residues long. The CDR3 nucleotides read TGTGCCAGCAGCTTAGTCAGCGTCAGCACAGATACGCAGTATTTT. It is translated as CASSLVSVSTDTQYF.

This clone was counted once. This chain links TRBV4-2 with TRBJ1-5; D is ambiguous. CDR1 and CDR2 from the germline V gene are LGHNA and YNFKEQ. This CDR3 has 14 amino acids. V lost 0 bases, J lost 7 bases, and 10 bases lay in between. The DNA for the CDR3 is TGTGCCAGCAGCCAAGATGCAGGTAGACAGCCCCAGCATTTT. This gives the protein CASSQDAGRQPQHF.

The J gene is TRBJ2-4, the V gene TRBV28; the match to TRBD1 covers 7 bases. The CDR3 is 17 residues long. With V trimmed by 5 bases and J by 0 bases, 10 bases remained unmatched. Germline V gene lookup returns CDR1 MDHEN and CDR2 SYDVKM. CDR3 sequence: CASSAAGQVIAKNIQYF. The CDR3 DNA is TGTGCCAGCAGTGCAGCCGGACAGGTCATAGCCAAAAACATTCAGTACTTC. Looking up the rest from reference TRBV28 and TRBJ2-4 gives the full variable domain: DVKVTQSSRYLVKRTGEKVFLECVQDMDHENMFWYRQDPGLGLRLIYFSYDVKMKEKGDIPEGYSVSREKKERFSLILESASTNQTSMYLCASSAAGQVIAKNIQYFGAGTRLSVL.

The V and J genes are TRBV2 and TRBJ2-5; TRBD1 matches 9 bases. V dropped 8 bases and J dropped 7; count of bases not matched to a gene: 14. The V gene's germline CDR1 is SNHLY and CDR2 FYNNEI. The CDR3 spans 15 residues. For the CDR3, the DNA is TGTGCCAGCGGGAAGGGACAGGGTGCCCCAAGGACCCAGTACTTC. This codes for CASGKGQGAPRTQYF.

The chain's CDR3 is CAVTEGLASYNEQFF. CDR3 in DNA: TGTGCCGTGACCGAGGGACTAGCGTCTTACAATGAGCAGTTCTTC. This chain uses TRBV10-3 with TRBJ2-1, with TRBD2 matching over 10 bases. Germline V gene data show CDR1 as ENHRY and CDR2 as SYGVKD. The CDR3 totals 15 residues. V lost 11 bases, J lost 4 bases, and 11 bases stayed unmatched.

This clone showed up just a few times. The chain joins TRBV19 to TRBJ2-1, with a possible D match to TRBD1 (6 bases). Per germline, CDR1 LNHDA and CDR2 SQIVND (reference sequence). The CDR3 loop spans 11 amino acids. Trimming took off 6 bases at V and 8 bases at J, with 8 bases between the two ends. Written as DNA, the CDR3 is TGTGCCAGTAGACAGGGCCATGAGCAGTTCTTC. Translation gives CASRQGHEQFF.

This clone was seen just once. This sample includes further DNA sequences coding for the same CDR3. J is TRBJ2-1 and V is TRBV18; 10 bases match TRBD2. Looked up from germline, CDR1 is KGHSH and CDR2 is LQKENI. The junction had 3 bases not matched to a gene; V was cut back by 3 bases and J by 4 bases. The CDR3 totals 15 residues. CDR3 DNA: TGTGCCAGCTCACCCGTAGCGGGGGGATACAATGAGCAGTTCTTC. Translated: CASSPVAGGYNEQFF.

This sequence joins TRBV19 and TRBJ1-6; D is uncertain. V was shortened by 11 bases and J by 5 bases, with 19 bases between the two germline ends. CDR3 length equals 15 residues. Germline V gene data show CDR1 as LNHDA and CDR2 as SQIVND (reference sequence). CDR3 residues: CAARSGSRNNSPLHF. The CDR3 bases are TGTGCCGCTCGGTCCGGGAGCCGAAATAATTCACCCCTCCACTTT.

This chain joins TRBV24-1 and TRBJ1-3; a weak D match, TRBD1 (6 bases). This CDR3 is built from 13 residues. The V gene lost 6 bases and the J gene lost 5 bases, with 10 bases spanning the gap. Per the germline V gene, CDR1 is KGHDR and CDR2 is SFDVKD. CDR3 sequence: CATSQTGRNTIYF. The DNA of the CDR3 is TGTGCCACCAGTCAAACAGGGCGAAACACCATATATTTT.

This clone was counted once. This chain uses TRBV7-2 with TRBJ2-3, with 11 bases matching TRBD2. CDR3 length equals 15 residues. The germline V gene has CDR1 SGHTA and CDR2 FQGNSA. J gave up 3 bases and V 2 bases, and 1 base lay outside the gene matches. In DNA, the CDR3 is TGTGCCAGCAGCTTAATAGCGGGGGGGACAGATACGCAGTATTTT. It codes for CASSLIAGGTDTQYF.